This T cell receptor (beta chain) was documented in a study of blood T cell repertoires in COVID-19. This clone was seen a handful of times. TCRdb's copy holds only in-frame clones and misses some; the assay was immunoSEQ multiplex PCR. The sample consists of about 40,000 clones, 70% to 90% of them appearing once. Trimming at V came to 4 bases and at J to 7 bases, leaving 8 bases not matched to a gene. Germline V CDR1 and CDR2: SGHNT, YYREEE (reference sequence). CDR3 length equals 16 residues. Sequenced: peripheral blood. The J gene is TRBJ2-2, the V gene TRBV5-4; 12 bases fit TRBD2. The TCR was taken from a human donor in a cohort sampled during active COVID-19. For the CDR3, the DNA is TGTGCCAGCAGCGGCCTAGCGGGGGGGCTTGGCGGGGAGCTGTTTTTT. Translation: CASSGLAGGLGGELFF.